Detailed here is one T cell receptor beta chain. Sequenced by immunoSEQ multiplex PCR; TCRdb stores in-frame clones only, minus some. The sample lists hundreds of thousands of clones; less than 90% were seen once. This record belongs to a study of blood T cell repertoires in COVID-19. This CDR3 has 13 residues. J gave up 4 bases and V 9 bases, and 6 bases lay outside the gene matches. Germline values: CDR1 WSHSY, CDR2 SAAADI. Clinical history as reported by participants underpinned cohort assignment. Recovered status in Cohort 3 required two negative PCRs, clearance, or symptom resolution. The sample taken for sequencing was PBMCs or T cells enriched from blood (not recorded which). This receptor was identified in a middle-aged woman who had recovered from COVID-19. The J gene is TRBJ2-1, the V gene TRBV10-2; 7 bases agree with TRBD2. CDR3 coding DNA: TGCGCCAGTGGGCTAGCGGAGTACAATGAGCAGTTCTTC. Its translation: CASGLAEYNEQFF.